In its sample, the clone carrying this TCR beta chain was seen a few times. The time point: newly diagnosed GD, antithyroid drugs for less than 3 months. PBMC-derived RNA was used for the TCR library. Trimming left V 1 base short and J 5 bases short, with 17 bases between. Germline values: CDR1 SGHAT, CDR2 FQDESV (reference sequence). There are 17 residues in the CDR3. Building the TCR beta libraries relied on iRepertoire HTBI primers, and CDR3 regions underwent Arm-PCR. A single record per CDR3 protein comes from TCRdb applying MiXCR to the multiplex PCR reads. The sample includes over 400,000 distinct CDR3 sequences, 12% to 15% seen only once; the top ten take roughly 18%. The record originates from a study of regulatory T cells in long-lasting Graves disease. The same data also contributed to another study, on T cells in Graves' hyperthyroidism and ophthalmopathy. That investigation notes: Ophthalmopathy prediction by the model preceded onset by a median approximately 5.9 months.

The chain recombines TRBV11-1 with TRBJ2-2; D uncertain. The material sequenced was peripheral blood mononuclear cells (PBMCs), taken at new diagnosis, from a patient treated with antithyroid drugs. The clonotype originates from a woman in her 50s with Graves disease. The CDR3 loop is CASSLVDYGGRTGELFF. The CDR3 nucleotides read TGTGCCAGCAGCTTAGTAGATTACGGTGGGCGGACCGGGGAGCTGTTTTTT.